The T cell receptor beta chain described here comes from a study of cytomegalovirus exposure and HLA in healthy donors (dated by TCRdb to 2017 to 2019). Regarding the study in general: In an earlier analysis of 587 of the donors, under 300 Gb of sequence data and just under 120 million unique TCR beta sequences from 180 million or so T cells were reported. An early release that covered 500 to 800 HLA-typed donors contained about 300 gigabases of sequencing data and tens of millions of unique TCR sequences. Of the 300 to 400 genotyped donors, 65% to 90% fell in the genetic ancestry cluster associated with self-reported Caucasian donors. The study was designed to test whether signatures of past pathogen exposure could be identified by cataloging public T cell receptors. The T cell repertoires of some 700 subjects were profiled by immunosequencing and related to cytomegalovirus serostatus. Along with the roughly 710-subject first cohort, a separate validation cohort of approximately 110 different subjects was used. High-throughput TCR immunosequencing, statistical association of individual TCRs with disease status, and machine learning were combined to predict cytomegalovirus infection status. To study patterns of TCR occurrence, a later analysis re-analyzed previously published TCR beta repertoires from around 670 donors and added high-resolution HLA genotyping. The later analysis used no new phenotypic data to find candidate immune exposures, relying instead on TCR beta sequences and their occurrence across donors. To decide whether each TCR beta V gene segment behaved as functional or pseudogenic, an earlier analysis of some 540 of the donors relied on high-throughput TCR beta sequencing. Donor age, sex, ethnicity and CMV serostatus were collected together with the repertoire data. In a later genetic analysis, genome-wide SNP genotypes for about 55% of the roughly 670 donors were used, and that subset was treated as a discovery cohort. All discovery cohort repertoires had been generated on a single sequencing platform. Class I and class II HLA loci were covered by the typing at four-digit resolution. Typing coverage varied by locus: roughly 629-630 donors for A, B, C, DRB1 and DQB1; under 550 for DQA1; 606 for DPA1; more than 450 for DPB1. Five DR-DQ haplotypes were treated as single units for association and clustering because of strong linkage in the cohort. Among around 400 genotyped donors of the cohort, an average of around 240,000 unique TCR beta nucleotide sequences were sequenced per donor, around a sixth of them non-productive.

Comments on this clone: Its antigen is currently not known. Per-base quality was not reported, and no clone a single base away is much larger than it.

The CDR3, cysteine through phenylalanine, is 16 amino acids long. The read is trimmed to its CDR3 DNA, 48 bases read in frame from base 1. CDR1 LGHNA and CDR2 YNFKEQ are derived from the germline V gene. Cut back by 1 base and 3 bases, the V and J ends lie 15 bases apart. Libraries were prepared through the immunoSEQ multiplex PCR assay. For the multiplex PCR, a mixture combining 60 forward primers for TCR Vbeta segments and 13 reverse primers for TCR Jbeta segments was used. A multiplex PCR assay on genomic DNA amplified the CDR3 region of rearranged TCR beta genes. On the Illumina HiSeq System, the amplified TCR beta libraries were sequenced as 87-base-pair reads. The authors processed their data as follows. Across the 700 or so repertoires, a later analysis counted approximately 83 million unique TCR beta chains, 9 million to 14 million of which were shared by at least two donors. To remove PCR and sequencing errors, raw reads were error-corrected and collapsed into unique sequences using a nearest-neighbor algorithm that merged closely related sequences. To assign V, D and J gene segments, CDR3 sequences were aligned to IMGT reference sequences. For a sequence to be retained, a match of at least six nucleotides was required to both a V gene segment and a J gene segment. A rearrangement was called productive if the CDR3 had no stop codons and remained in frame with V and J, and every other rearrangement was called non-productive. Following IMGT convention, CDR3 was defined as the stretch from the second conserved V-encoded cysteine up to the conserved J-encoded phenylalanine. In an earlier analysis of more than 550 of the donors, sequences lacking an unambiguous match to a single V gene segment were excluded. An earlier analysis of approximately 590 of the donors classified V segments as functional when productive rearrangements were above 56.7% and as segregating when the standard deviation between donors was above 5%. A statistical classification framework was developed to diagnose cytomegalovirus status using the catalog of TCR beta chain sequences. V and J gene assignment, in a later analysis, came from comparing TCR nucleotide sequences with IMGT/GENE-DB human TR gene sequences. Using the TCRdist pipeline, a later analysis assigned CDR3 sequences along with most-parsimonious VDJ recombination scenarios. A later analysis defined each TCR beta chain by its CDR3 amino acid sequence plus V-gene family, and excluded reads lacking a unique V-gene family. To address suspected cross-contamination and a sequencing artifact, a later analysis removed under 600 highly shared, low-generation-probability nucleotide sequences. A later analysis calculated a clonal expansion index for each public chain from normalized within-repertoire ranks of inferred template counts. In a later analysis, generation probabilities were computed with a VDJ recombination model fitted to out-of-frame rearrangements, and the resulting probabilities were checked against IGoR. In a later analysis, hypergeometric tests were used to score TCR-TCR, TCR-HLA and TCR-CMV co-occurrence, with a repertoire-size bias correction applied to TCR pairs. In a later analysis, false discovery rates were estimated by permuting HLA or CMV assignments 20 times. In a later analysis, co-occurring TCRs were grouped using DBSCAN, with TCRdist sequence similarity added in when clustering inside HLA-allele-positive subsets. Repertoires with fewer than 30,000 or more than 120,000 public chains, plus five repertoires with anomalous nucleotide sharing, were excluded from co-occurrence clustering. Held by TCRdb, this immuneACCESS table contains in-frame sequences only and omits some clones. Under half of the omission traces to an unresolved V gene where checked; the cause of the rest is unknown. That table furnishes V, J and clone size, whereas the DNA furnished D and trimming. Recorded for this sample are 55,000 to 65,000 clones; approximately 75% of them occurred a single time. Together, the top ten hold 6.5% to 8.5% of the sample.

The investigation overall reported the following: A later genetic analysis associated a missense DCLRE1C variant with V-gene and J-gene trimming of TCR beta chains, and an independent cohort replicated the association. A later analysis associated 17,000 or so TCR beta sequences with specific HLA alleles at a false discovery rate of 0.05. Because HLA typing was unavailable for some donors at each locus, only the typed subset was used in association tests. The 87-base-pair reads could not distinguish some IMGT-functional V segments, including TRBV6-2 and TRBV6-3, so those segments were excluded. The presence/absence analyses assumed that sequencing depth was roughly uniform across donors, and that assumption may not be true. About 15 rarely observed V segments, including chromosome 9 orphons, were excluded from the earlier analysis of about 600 of the donors because counts were too low. The study listed 150 to 200 TCR beta chains as associated with cytomegalovirus. A cluster of highly shared sequence variants was judged likely to represent a technical artifact of the sequencing pipeline. In this cohort, only TCR beta chains were sequenced, and detectable features were limited by the absence of alpha or paired-chain data. Most TCR sequences were seen in very few donors, while some public TCRs were found in many individuals. Compared with the roughly 670-donor mean, donors in an Asian-associated ancestry cluster had fewer N-insertions in productive TCRs, according to a later genetic analysis. In a later analysis, HLA-associated TCR beta chains were found to be more clonally expanded and to have lower generation probabilities than equally common non-associated chains. Correlated functional status among segregating V segments might be attributable to linkage disequilibrium, but an unknown experimental factor could not be ruled out. A few of the identified cytomegalovirus-associated TCR beta chains were confirmed in vitro to be specific for cytomegalovirus antigens. Immune exposure information for the cohort was limited to CMV serostatus. An earlier analysis of around 600 of the donors showed that most TCR beta V segments appeared in productive rearrangements either about 90% or about 30% of the time, which broadly matched IMGT annotations. A later analysis found that most CMV-associated TCR beta chains appeared HLA-restricted, with HLA associations seemingly driven largely by CMV exposure. In a later analysis, TCR association rates were found to vary across HLA loci, with the most associated TCRs seen for DRB1 alleles and the fewest for HLA-C alleles. According to the authors, the approach could potentially be generalized to other disease states and immunological phenotypes. A further reported finding was that TCR beta sequences accurately predicted the HLA-A and HLA-B alleles for most subjects in the first cohort. Assigning TCR associations to individual alleles was difficult when HLA alleles, especially DR and DQ, strongly co-occurred. Several of the top co-occurrence clusters appeared to be linked to parvovirus B19, influenza, CMV and Epstein-Barr virus, according to a later analysis. The classifier was reported to diagnose cytomegalovirus status with high specificity and sensitivity in both the original cohort and the validation cohort.

In total, roughly 710 healthy bone marrow donors made up the cohort. At the time of sampling, every cohort member was nominally healthy, though immune exposures that went unrecorded were likely present. The donor was CMV seropositive and was included in the group of approximately 300 seropositive cohort members. Each donor provided a peripheral blood sample, and peripheral blood mononuclear cells were used for TCR beta sequencing. The Qiagen DNeasy Blood Extraction Kit was used to extract genomic DNA from the blood cell samples. The clonotype originates from a man younger than 40 in good health and CMV-seropositive. The chain links TRBV4-2 with TRBJ1-1; TRBD1 is perhaps the D gene, given 5 matching bases. The sample was PBMCs. The DNA sequence is TGTGCCAGCAGCCAAGGGAGGGGCCGCCGGGACACTGAAGCTTTCTTT. Its protein is CASSQGRGRRDTEAFF.